The TCR beta chain under discussion was sequenced for a study of shared clonotypes between healthy human individuals. Comments on this clone: Its antigen is unknown.

Trimming cost V 0 bases and J 11 bases, with 17 bases left between them. Germline V CDR1 and CDR2: MGHRA, YSYEKL. The CDR3 is made up of 15 amino acids. The test was conducted at deep level. Profiling relied on immunoSEQ multiplex PCR, and the TCRdb table lists in-frame clones only, not all of them. The table records about 680,000 clones, less than 80% of them present only once. Findings of the study overall: Of the naive CD4 clonotypes, roughly 5% were shared across four donors.

This TCR was sampled from a woman in her 30s in good health. Sequencing input: memory CD4+ T cells sorted from blood. Subset in this sample: CD45RA-negative fraction. The genes are TRBV4-1 and TRBJ1-3; no firm D call. The CDR3 spells CASSQDGSLDFAIYF. DNA for the CDR3: TGCGCCAGCAGCCAAGATGGCAGTCTCGACTTCGCCATATATTTT.